The entry below describes one T cell receptor beta chain. These data come from a study of patients and donors after allogeneic stem cell transplantation. TCRdb re-called the RT-PCR reads through MiXCR, storing one row per CDR3 protein. The sample contains about 200,000 distinct CDR3 sequences, 41% of which appear only once. This TCR was recovered from a human donor who was either an allogeneic HSCT recipient or a stem cell or donor lymphocyte infusion donor (not recorded which). It is not recorded whose cells these are; they may come from a transplant donor. Sequencing used blood, either unsorted or a sorted T cell fraction (not recorded which).

CDR3 region: CASTQAPPISEAFF. In DNA form, the CDR3 reads TGTGCCAGCACCCAAGCCCCCCCTATAAGCGAAGCTTTCTTT. The gene calls are TRBV6-1 and TRBJ1-1, with unresolved D. The CDR3 runs to 14 residues. Trimming cost V 7 bases and J 8 bases, with 20 bases left between them. Germline V CDR1 and CDR2: MNHNS, SASEGT.